The next 18 T cell receptor beta chains were all read from a single sample in a study of blood T cells in healthy people across ages (dated by TCRdb to 2014 to 2015). The receptor library was made with 5' RACE. The run used an Illumina HiSeq 2500. A second about 7 to 12 cycle PCR used a sample-barcoded 5' primer and a J-beta primer mix. TCRdb ran its own pipeline on the public reads, namely fastp trimming at Q25 and MiXCR clone calling, and kept in-frame beta chains. Merged by CDR3 protein, the rows form single entries marked with the most common genes and DNA. In all, the sample holds over a million distinct CDR3 sequences, and roughly 40% of those were seen once. Roughly 7.7% of the sample belongs to the ten largest clones. Material: blood. These TCRs come from a woman aged 18-29 years in good health.

V is TRBV7-9 and J is TRBJ2-7; 8 bases are shared with TRBD2. Trimming cost V 5 bases and J 3 bases; bases outside gene matches: 12. The CDR3 length is 16 residues. Germline-derived CDR1 and CDR2 are SEHNR and FQNEAQ (reference sequence). The CDR3 loop is CASSTSLPGLDYEQYF. CDR3 in DNA: TGTGCCAGCAGCACGTCCCTACCGGGACTAGACTACGAGCAGTACTTC.

This sequence joins TRBV20-1 and TRBJ2-1; 9 bases match TRBD2. Looked up from germline, CDR1 is DFQATT and CDR2 is SNEGSKA (reference sequence). Unmatched junction bases numbered 10, after V lost 1 base and J lost 9 bases. CDR3 length equals 15 residues. The CDR3 spells CSARGPSGVWGEQFF. The CDR3 region has the DNA TGCAGTGCTAGAGGTCCTAGCGGGGTCTGGGGTGAGCAGTTCTTC.

This clonotype was seen a handful of times. The rearrangement uses TRBV10-3 and TRBJ1-2; no clear D. The CDR3 is 11 residues long. Germline V CDR1 and CDR2: ENHRY, SYGVKD. V was shortened by 4 bases and J by 6 bases, with 6 bases between the two germline ends. The CDR3: CAISAGHGYTF. In DNA form, the CDR3 reads TGTGCCATCAGTGCAGGCCATGGCTACACCTTC.

The chain carries TRBV10-3 and TRBJ1-3; possibly TRBD1 for D (6 bases). CDR1 is ENHRY and CDR2 is SYGVKD in the germline V gene. The CDR3 is 16 residues long. Trimming cost V 8 bases and J 3 bases, with 20 bases left between them. The CDR3 protein is CAISVLQGVGGNTIYF. CDR3 in DNA: TGTGCCATCTCGGTTCTACAGGGCGTAGGTGGAAACACCATATATTTT.

This clonotype appeared many times. J is TRBJ2-1 and V is TRBV29-1, with TRBD1 matching over 7 bases. Germline CDR1 SQVTM, CDR2 ANQGSEA. The J segment lost 7 bases and the V segment lost 3 bases, leaving 6 bases of the junction unmatched. The CDR3 contains 13 residues. CDR3 amino acids: CSVEYRGDNEQFF. The CDR3, as DNA: TGCAGCGTTGAGTACAGGGGAGATAATGAGCAGTTCTTC.

This clonotype was observed a handful of times. V gene TRBV7-2 combines with J gene TRBJ2-2; weak D call: TRBD2 (6 bases). V shed 1 base and J shed 4 bases, with 10 bases lying between them. The CDR3 loop spans 15 amino acids. Germline CDR1 is SGHTA and CDR2 is FQGNSA. The CDR3 reads CASSLDGSVTGELFF. For the CDR3, the DNA is TGTGCCAGCAGCTTAGACGGGAGCGTCACCGGGGAGCTGTTTTTT.

The rearrangement joins TRBV4-2 to TRBJ2-3; maybe TRBD2 (7 bases). Germline V gene sequence: CDR1 LGHNA, CDR2 YNFKEQ. This CDR3 has 14 residues. Trimming took off 5 bases at V and 1 base at J, with 10 bases between the two ends. The CDR3 DNA reads as TGTGCCAGCAGCGGGGGGGCGCGCACAGATACGCAGTATTTT. Its translation is CASSGGARTDTQYF.

The table lists this clonotype with a few counts. This sequence joins TRBV12-3 or TRBV12-4 and TRBJ1-2, with D unresolved. The CDR3 runs to 14 residues. The ends were cut back, 7 bases at V and 0 bases at J, with 12 bases in the middle. The CDR3 is CASTKSVPNYGYTF. The CDR3 DNA sequence: TGTGCCAGCACCAAAAGCGTTCCTAACTATGGCTACACCTTC.

This clonotype was detected a few times. This chain links TRBV7-9 with TRBJ2-1, with 12 bases aligning to TRBD2. The germline gives CDR1 SEHNR, CDR2 FQNEAQ (reference sequence). The CDR3 sequence is 15 residues long. Unmatched junction bases numbered 4, after V lost 4 bases and J lost 6 bases. For the CDR3, the DNA is TGTGCCAGCAGCTCGTCTAGCGGGGGGGCCAATGAGCAGTTCTTC. It translates to CASSSSSGGANEQFF.

The chain links TRBV6-6 to TRBJ1-1, with D maybe TRBD1 (6 bases). V gave up 5 bases and J gave up 0 bases, with 13 bases separating them. The CDR3 consists of 15 residues. The V gene's germline CDR1 is MNHNY and CDR2 SVGAGI (reference sequence). In DNA form, the CDR3 reads TGTGCCAGCAGTCCCGGGGGGGCGGTGAACACTGAAGCTTTCTTT. As protein: CASSPGGAVNTEAFF.

J is TRBJ2-1 and V is TRBV12-3 or TRBV12-4; 7 nucleotides match TRBD2. Unmatched junction bases numbered 9, after V lost 4 bases and J lost 3 bases. The CDR3 consists of 16 residues. Here the CDR3 reads CASSSQGGRGYNEQFF. The CDR3 DNA reads TGTGCCAGCAGTTCCCAGGGAGGGCGGGGCTACAATGAGCAGTTCTTC.

The genes are TRBV6-6 and TRBJ1-4; D uncertain. Trimming left V 2 bases short and J 6 bases short, with 10 bases between. Germline CDR1 and CDR2: MNHNY and SVGAGI (reference sequence). This CDR3 is built from 14 residues. In DNA form, the CDR3 reads TGTGCCAGCAGTTACCTTCAGGTGGATGAAAAACTGTTTTTT. Translating gives CASSYLQVDEKLFF.

The chain is built from TRBV4-2 and TRBJ1-6; the match to TRBD1 covers 8 bases. CDR1 is LGHNA, CDR2 YNFKEQ, per germline. There are 16 residues in the CDR3. With 0 bases clipped from V and 7 bases from J, the junction kept 5 bases outside the gene matches. This CDR3 reads CASSQDPGGSNSPLHF. The CDR3 nucleotides read TGTGCCAGCAGCCAAGATCCAGGGGGCTCGAATTCACCCCTCCACTTT.

This clonotype was recorded a few times. The V gene is TRBV20-1, the J gene TRBJ2-3; TRBD1 or TRBD2 may be the D gene (5 bases each). Trimming took 3 bases from V and 3 from J, leaving 19 bases between them. Germline V gene sequence: CDR1 DFQATT, CDR2 SNEGSKA (reference sequence). This CDR3 is built from 16 residues. The CDR3 DNA sequence: TGCAGTGCTAGGCCCCCCCGCGGGTGGGGGACAGATACGCAGTATTTT. This translates into CSARPPRGWGTDTQYF.

This clonotype was recorded only once. The chain uses TRBV5-1 and TRBJ2-3; possible D gene TRBD2, 6 bases. The CDR3 runs 15 residues. Trimming removed 0 bases from V and 0 bases from J, with 8 bases in between. CDR1 SGHRS and CDR2 YFSETQ come from the germline V gene. The CDR3, as DNA: TGCGCCAGCAGCTTGGTAGCGGTAAGCACAGATACGCAGTATTTT. It yields the protein CASSLVAVSTDTQYF.

Remarks on this clonotype: An end of the junction does not agree with germline; a read error may underlie this. The chain employs TRBV10-3 and TRBJ2-1; 8 nucleotides align to TRBD2. The CDR3 contains 16 residues. The germline gives CDR1 ENHRY, CDR2 SYGVKD. Written as DNA, the CDR3 is TGTGCCATCAGTGAGTCCGGGACTAGGGTGCCCAATGGGCAGTTCTTC. Translation gives CAISESGTRVPNGQFF.

V gene TRBV6-2 or TRBV6-3 combines with J gene TRBJ2-5; D is undetermined. This CDR3 has 13 amino acids. Trimming removed 0 bases from V and 11 bases from J, with 13 bases in between. The germline V gene encodes CDR1 MNHEY and CDR2 SVGEGT. CDR3 coding DNA: TGTGCCAGCAGTTACTCCGACCCCAATGAGCAGTACTTC. This codes for CASSYSDPNEQYF.

A few counts support this clonotype. This chain joins TRBV20-1 and TRBJ1-2; TRBD1 might be the D (5 bases). Trimming removed 1 base at V and 7 bases at J, with 13 bases between. The CDR3 is 13 residues long. Germline V gives CDR1 DFQATT, CDR2 SNEGSKA (reference sequence). The CDR3 region is CSARVGGRPGYTF. The CDR3, as DNA: TGCAGTGCTAGAGTCGGGGGGAGGCCTGGCTACACCTTC.